The next 8 T cell receptor beta chains were all read from a single sample in a study of CD8+ T cells in alopecia areata. Treatment: oral pan-JAK inhibitor, 5-10 mg twice daily. cDNA prepared by RNA extraction and subsequent reverse transcription served as the template for sequencing. TCRdb keeps only in-frame clones here, not all; method: immunoSEQ multiplex PCR. This repertoire shows over 100,000 clones, around 50% found once; its top ten account for less than 15%. The sequenced sample was CD8+ T cells sorted from blood, obtained at week 24, from a patient treated with tofacitinib. These receptors originate from a human donor with alopecia areata.

This clone was recorded a few times. The rearrangement links TRBV14 to TRBJ2-1, with TRBD1 matching 7 bases. Trimming took 2 bases from V and 2 from J; bases not matched to a gene: 6. The germline V gene has CDR1 SGHDN and CDR2 FVKESK. CDR3 size: 16 residues. CDR3 residues: CASSQLNRGPYNEQFF. Written as DNA, the CDR3 is TGTGCCAGCAGCCAATTGAACAGGGGACCCTACAATGAGCAGTTCTTC.

This clone has only one observation. The chain employs TRBV27 and TRBJ1-6, with 9 bases lining up with TRBD1. CDR1 is MNHEY and CDR2 is SMNVEV in the germline V gene (reference sequence). The CDR3 sequence is 14 residues long. Trimming cost V 6 bases and J 7 bases; bases outside gene matches: 4. The CDR3, as DNA: TGTGCCAGCAGGCCGACAGGGGGAAATTCACCCCTCCACTTT. Translating it yields CASRPTGGNSPLHF.

This chain connects TRBV6-6 to TRBJ2-7; the D is unclear. This CDR3 is built from 13 residues. V lost 0 bases and J 4 bases, leaving 7 bases between the germline ends. Germline loops: CDR1 MNHNY, CDR2 SVGAGI (reference sequence). The CDR3 DNA reads TGTGCCAGCAGTTACTCGGATTTATACGAGCAGTACTTC. Protein: CASSYSDLYEQYF.

The chain carries TRBV2 and TRBJ1-5; D is perhaps TRBD1 (6 bases). V lost 6 bases and J lost 1, with 13 bases in between. In germline, CDR1 is SNHLY, CDR2 FYNNEI. The CDR3 is 15 residues long. The CDR3 coding sequence is TGTGCCAGCAGAGAAACAGGGATCAGCAATCAGCCCCAGCATTTT. This codes for CASRETGISNQPQHF.

The chain combines TRBV6-5 with TRBJ2-7; D possibly uses TRBD1 or TRBD2 (5 bases each). V lost 5 bases and J 2 bases, leaving 13 bases between the germline ends. CDR1 is MNHEY and CDR2 is SVGAGI in the germline V gene. The CDR3 contains 14 residues. In DNA form, the CDR3 reads TGTGCCAGCAGTGACCTCGGGGACCCCTACGAGCAGTACTTC. Its protein is CASSDLGDPYEQYF.

This clone was seen once. The rearrangement links TRBV29-1 to TRBJ2-2; D is uncertain. With 4 bases removed from V and 0 bases from J, the gap between germline ends came to 6 bases. Germline V gives CDR1 SQVTM, CDR2 ANQGSEA. The length of the CDR3 is 13 residues. CDR3 sequence: CSVAEPNTGELFF. The CDR3 DNA is TGCAGCGTTGCCGAACCGAACACCGGGGAGCTGTTTTTT.

The chain combines TRBV11-3 with TRBJ1-1; tentatively, D is TRBD1 (6 bases). Trimming stripped 5 bases from V and 5 bases from J, with 15 bases between. Germline-derived CDR1 and CDR2 are SGHNT and YENEEA. The CDR3 consists of 14 residues. The CDR3: CASSDTGLGTEAFF. The DNA for the CDR3 is TGTGCCAGCAGCGACACAGGGTTGGGGACTGAAGCTTTCTTT.

J is TRBJ1-1 and V is TRBV19; D might be TRBD1 (5 bases). Trimming cost V 9 bases and J 5 bases, with 19 bases left between them. Germline assignment: CDR1 LNHDA and CDR2 SQIVND (reference sequence). The CDR3 has 14 amino acids. CDR3: CASRQIGQSTEAFF. DNA of the CDR3: TGTGCCAGCCGGCAGATCGGACAATCAACTGAAGCTTTCTTT.